This is a list of T cell receptor beta chains from one sample in a study of Graves' ophthalmopathy and Graves' hyperthyroidism. A single record per CDR3 protein comes from TCRdb applying MiXCR to the multiplex PCR reads. This table has approximately 460,000 distinct CDR3 sequences, approximately 14% appearing once. The sample consisted of blood. These receptors were collected from a woman aged 25 to 39 with Graves' ophthalmopathy. CDR3s include the opening cysteine and the closing phenylalanine or tryptophan. Each record gives: clone size, V gene, J gene, D gene, CDR3 protein, CDR3 DNA. D genes are given only for firm matches. The size field is filled for only some rows; it gives once, few, many or a size class.

many	TRBV12-3/TRBV12-4	TRBJ1-5	NA	CASTQAGNQPQHF	TGTGCCAGCACTCAGGCGGGCAATCAGCCCCAGCATTTT
many	TRBV27	TRBJ1-1	NA	CASSLSPLDTEAFF	TGTGCCAGCAGTTTATCCCCCCTGGACACTGAAGCTTTCTTT
many	TRBV9	TRBJ2-5	TRBD2	CASSARGAGGPRQTQYF	TGTGCCAGCAGCGCCCGGGGAGCGGGGGGGCCAAGACAGACCCAGTACTTC
many	TRBV2	TRBJ2-7	TRBD1	CASRGGNEQYF	TGTGCCAGCAGAGGGGGCAACGAGCAGTACTTC
many	TRBV11-2	TRBJ2-7	NA	CAGSSLLGDSYEQYF	TGTGCCGGCAGCTCACTATTGGGGGACTCCTACGAGCAGTACTTC
many	TRBV6-5	TRBJ1-1	NA	CASSYSPRAGTEAFF	TGTGCCAGCAGTTACTCCCCCCGGGCGGGCACTGAAGCTTTCTTT
many	TRBV4-2	TRBJ2-5	TRBD2	CASSQATSDQETQYF	TGTGCCAGCAGCCAAGCGACTAGCGACCAAGAGACCCAGTACTTC
many	TRBV6-1	TRBJ1-2	TRBD1	CASSEGDSPSGGYTF	TGTGCCAGCAGTGAAGGGGACAGCCCAAGTGGTGGCTACACCTTC
many	TRBV6-1	TRBJ2-5	TRBD2	CASLLAGGLKTQYF	TGTGCCAGCCTCTTAGCGGGAGGGCTTAAGACCCAGTACTTC
NA	TRBV24-1	TRBJ1-5	NA	CATSDLDENQPQHF	TGTGCCACCAGTGATTTGGACGAGAATCAGCCCCAGCATTTT
many	TRBV11-2	TRBJ2-5	NA	CASRGMVAEETQYF	TGTGCCAGCAGGGGTATGGTAGCGGAAGAGACCCAGTACTTC
many	TRBV20-1	TRBJ1-1	NA	CSAKPVGRDTEAFF	TGCAGTGCCAAGCCGGTGGGGAGGGACACTGAAGCTTTCTTT